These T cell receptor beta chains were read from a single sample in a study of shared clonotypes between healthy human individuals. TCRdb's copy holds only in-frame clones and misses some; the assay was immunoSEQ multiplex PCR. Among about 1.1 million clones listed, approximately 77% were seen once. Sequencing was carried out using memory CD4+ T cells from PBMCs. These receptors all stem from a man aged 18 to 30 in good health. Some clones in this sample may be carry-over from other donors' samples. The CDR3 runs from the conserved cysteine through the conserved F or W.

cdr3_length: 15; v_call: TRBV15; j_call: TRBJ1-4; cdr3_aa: CATSRVPGAEEKLFF
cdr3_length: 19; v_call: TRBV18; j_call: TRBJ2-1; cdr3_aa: CASSPGRLAGKGSYNEQFF
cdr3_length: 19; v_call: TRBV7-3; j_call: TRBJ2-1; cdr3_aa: CASSPFPLSREGHNNEQFF
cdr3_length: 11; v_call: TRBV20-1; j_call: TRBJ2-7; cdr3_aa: CTAGVSLEQYF
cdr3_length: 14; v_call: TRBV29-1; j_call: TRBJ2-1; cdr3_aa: CSVATSSPSDEQFF
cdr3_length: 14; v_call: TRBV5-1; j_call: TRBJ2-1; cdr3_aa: CASSWDPPGNEQFF
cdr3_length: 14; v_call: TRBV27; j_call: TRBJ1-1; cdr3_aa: CASSSRGTNTEAFF
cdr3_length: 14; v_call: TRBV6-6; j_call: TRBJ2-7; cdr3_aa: CASSYSQGGVEQYF
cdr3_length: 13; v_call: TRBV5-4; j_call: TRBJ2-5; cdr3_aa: CASSPTGPETQYF
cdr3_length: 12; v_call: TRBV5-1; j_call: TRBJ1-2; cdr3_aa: CASSSTAYGYTF
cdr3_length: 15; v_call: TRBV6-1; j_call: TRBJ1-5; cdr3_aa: CASTTHPQGWEPQHF
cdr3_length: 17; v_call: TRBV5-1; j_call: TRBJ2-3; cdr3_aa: CASSPRTGGSSTDTQYF
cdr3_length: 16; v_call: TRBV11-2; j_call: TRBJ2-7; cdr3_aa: CASSLVLAGSSYEQYF
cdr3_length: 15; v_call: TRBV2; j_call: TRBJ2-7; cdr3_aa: CASSTLAGAPYEQYF
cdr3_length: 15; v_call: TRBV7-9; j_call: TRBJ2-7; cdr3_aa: CASSFGTGVTYEQYF
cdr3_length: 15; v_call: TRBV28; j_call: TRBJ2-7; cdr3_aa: CASSSPGQGGYEQYF
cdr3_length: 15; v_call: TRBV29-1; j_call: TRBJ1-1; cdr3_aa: CSVAPMDRGKTEAFF
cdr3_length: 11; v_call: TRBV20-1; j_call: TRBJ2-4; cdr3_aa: CSARRGNIQYF
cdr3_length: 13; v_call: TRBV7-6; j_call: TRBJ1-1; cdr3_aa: CASSLGLFGEAFF
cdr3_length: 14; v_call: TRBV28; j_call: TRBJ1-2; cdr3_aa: CASSDPGRAYGYTF
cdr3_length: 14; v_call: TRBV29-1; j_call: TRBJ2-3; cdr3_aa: CSLRDPKAPDTQYF
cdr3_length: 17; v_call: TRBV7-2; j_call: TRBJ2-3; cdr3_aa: CASSLGSRAGGNGTQYF
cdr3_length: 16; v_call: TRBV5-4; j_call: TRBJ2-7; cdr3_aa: CASSPFRGWGTYEQYF
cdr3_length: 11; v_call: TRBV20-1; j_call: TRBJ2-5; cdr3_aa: CSAPFRETQYF
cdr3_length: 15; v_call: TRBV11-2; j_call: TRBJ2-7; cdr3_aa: CASSLGPGLGYEQYF
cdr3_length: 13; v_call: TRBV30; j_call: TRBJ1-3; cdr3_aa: CAWSSRGGNTIYF
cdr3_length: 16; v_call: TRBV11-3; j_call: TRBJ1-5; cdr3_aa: CASSRLQGRRNQPQHF
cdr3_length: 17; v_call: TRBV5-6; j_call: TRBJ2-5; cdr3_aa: CASSLVGPGQGRETQYF
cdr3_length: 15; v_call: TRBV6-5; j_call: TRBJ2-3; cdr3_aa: CASRTAGPSTDTQYF
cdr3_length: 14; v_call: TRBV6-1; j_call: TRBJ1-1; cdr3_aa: CASSIGGGGTEAFF
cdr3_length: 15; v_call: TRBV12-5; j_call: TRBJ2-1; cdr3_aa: CASGPDRPGGNEQFF
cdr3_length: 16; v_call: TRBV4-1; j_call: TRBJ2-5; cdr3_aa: CASSQRGGGSSETQYF
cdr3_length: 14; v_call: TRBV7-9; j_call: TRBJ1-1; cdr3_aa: CASSFGTLNTEAFF
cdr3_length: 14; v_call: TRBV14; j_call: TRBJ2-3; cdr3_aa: CASSPWTRTDTQYF
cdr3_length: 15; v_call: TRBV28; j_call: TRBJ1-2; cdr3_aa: CASREAGARVHGYTF
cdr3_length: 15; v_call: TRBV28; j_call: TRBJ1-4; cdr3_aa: CASSSTGTGGEKLFF
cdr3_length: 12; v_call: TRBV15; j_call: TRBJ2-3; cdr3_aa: CATSGSTDTQYF
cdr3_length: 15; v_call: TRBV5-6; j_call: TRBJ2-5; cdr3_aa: CASSPNGRFQETQYF
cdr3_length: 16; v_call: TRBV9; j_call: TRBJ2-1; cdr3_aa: CASSVGSGSTYNEQFF
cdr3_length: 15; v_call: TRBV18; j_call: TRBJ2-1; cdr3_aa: CASSPTSGEYNEQFF
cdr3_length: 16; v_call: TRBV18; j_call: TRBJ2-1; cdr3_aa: CASSPRGLAGGDEQFF
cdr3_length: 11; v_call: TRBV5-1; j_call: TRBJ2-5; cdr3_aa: CASSVQETQYF
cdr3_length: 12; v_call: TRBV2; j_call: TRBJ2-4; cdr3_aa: CASSEHKNIQYF
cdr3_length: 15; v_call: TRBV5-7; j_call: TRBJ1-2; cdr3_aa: CASSLVGRDHYGYTF
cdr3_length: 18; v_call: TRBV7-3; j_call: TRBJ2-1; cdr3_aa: CASSQWGPRDLVGDEQFF
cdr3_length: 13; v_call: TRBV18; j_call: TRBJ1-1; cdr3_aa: CASSPPTRTEAFF
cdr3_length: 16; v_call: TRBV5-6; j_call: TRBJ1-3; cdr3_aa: CASTFRGRTSGNTIYF
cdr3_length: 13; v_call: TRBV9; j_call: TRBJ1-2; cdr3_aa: CASSVDRNYGYTF
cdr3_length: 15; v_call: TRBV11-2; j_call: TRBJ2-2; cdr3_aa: CASSLWVWDTGELFF
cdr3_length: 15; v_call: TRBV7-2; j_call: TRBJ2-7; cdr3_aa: CASSRDRGEVYEQYF
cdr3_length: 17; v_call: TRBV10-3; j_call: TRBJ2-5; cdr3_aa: CAISETHGTGSDQTQYF
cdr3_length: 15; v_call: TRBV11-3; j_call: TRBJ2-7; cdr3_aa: CASSLGGGDVYEQYF
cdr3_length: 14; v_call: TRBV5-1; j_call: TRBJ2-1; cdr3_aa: CASSRTSGSNEQFF
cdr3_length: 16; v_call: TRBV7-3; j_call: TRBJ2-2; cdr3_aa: CASILPGLAGTGELFF
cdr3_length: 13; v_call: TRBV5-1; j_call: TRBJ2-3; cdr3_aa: CASAALPSGTQYF